This T cell receptor beta chain was profiled in a study of response to subunit inactivated influenza vaccine (dated by TCRdb to 2016 to 2018). With respect to the entire study: The study used deep quantitative T cell receptor repertoire profiling to track responses to a trivalent subunit inactivated influenza vaccine. The research as a whole found: The authors proposed that each seasonal influenza vaccination may bring in only a limited number of new T cells.

Remarks on this clonotype: Its antigen is unknown. Base-call qualities are not available, and no considerably larger clone is one nucleotide away.

Libraries were constructed by RT-PCR. The sample was run on an Illumina HiSeq 2500. TCRdb reanalyzed the raw reads on its own, using fastp at Q25 for trimming and MiXCR for clone calling, and kept in-frame beta chains. Merged by CDR3 protein, the rows form single entries marked with the most common genes and DNA. The sample records about half a million distinct CDR3 sequences, roughly 9.8% of which are singletons. The ten largest clones capture about 12% of the sample. Based on the germline V gene (reference sequence), the CDR1 and CDR2 sequences are DFQATT and SNEGSKA. V is pared back by 2 bases and J by 4 bases, with 18 bases lying between the germline termini. There are 16 amino acids in the CDR3, from cysteine to phenylalanine inclusive. The kept DNA is CDR3 alone, 48 bases in frame from the first base. Sample time point, as interpreted from the label and publication: 45 days after influenza vaccine administration.

This TCR was recovered from a man aged 50 to 60 who received an inactivated influenza vaccine. Donor details come from another sample of the same person, matched by shared clones. The sample here was PBMCs from blood, taken 40 to 50 days after vaccination. The sequence links TRBV20-1 to TRBJ2-1; no confident D gene assignment can be made. The CDR3 is CSARSSRLETYNEQFF. At the DNA level, the sequence is TGCAGTGCTAGATCCTCCCGACTGGAAACTTACAATGAGCAGTTCTTC.